The present T cell receptor beta chain was sequenced within a study of spatial heterogeneity in lung cancer. Study details: Compared with alpha-chain sequences, beta-chain sequences were consistently detected in greater numbers. Study observations and caveats: Whereas they appeared in blood less at follow-up, ubiquitous expanded tumor TCRs appeared there more at resection.

On each TCR cDNA molecule, a unique molecular identifier was present. TCRdb passed the 5' RACE reads through MiXCR, listing each CDR3 protein once. The repertoire holds about 42,000 distinct CDR3 sequences, with around 7.1% as singletons. Worth noting for this clonotype: Its antigen is not known.

CDR3 length equals 14 residues. J lost 6 bases, V lost 5 bases, and 3 bases had no gene match. CDR1 MNHEY and CDR2 SVGAGI come from the germline V gene. Time point meaning: sample taken at primary tumor resection. Whole RNA was taken from tumor, nontumor lung or frozen PBMC; it was then sequenced unsorted. Untreated early-stage non-small cell lung cancer patients, some 70 in total, were the donors. The sequence was collected from a female donor with early-stage non-small cell lung cancer. The sample consisted of PBMCs, taken at surgery. The gene calls are TRBV6-5 and TRBJ2-3; 12 bases line up with TRBD2. The CDR3 sequence is CASSTSGGRDTQYF. The DNA for the CDR3 is TGTGCCAGCAGTACTAGCGGGGGGAGGGATACGCAGTATTTT.